Listed below are T cell receptor beta chains from one sample, sequenced in a study of blood T cell repertoires in COVID-19. TCRdb's copy holds only in-frame clones and misses some; the assay was immunoSEQ multiplex PCR. The sample lists tens of thousands of clones, approximately 90% occurring once. The sequenced material came from peripheral blood. These TCRs come from a man between 65 and 80 years old with acute or convalescent COVID-19. Each CDR3 is given with its conserved first and last residue. The D gene is left open where the match is weak. Size tells how often a clone was seen (once, few, many) or the class of an expanded clone, and some rows leave it out.

clone_size	d_call	j_call	v_call	cdr3_nt	cdr3_aa
.	.	TRBJ1-1	TRBV5-1	TGCGCCAGCAGCTTATTTAGGGGAGGGGTGATGAACACTGAAGCTTTCTTT	CASSLFRGGVMNTEAFF
.	.	TRBJ2-3	TRBV6-6	TGTGCCAGCAGTTACTCGTACACCATCACAGATACGCAGTATTTT	CASSYSYTITDTQYF
.	TRBD1	TRBJ2-3	TRBV2	TGTGCCAGCAGTGAACCGGACAGGGTGGCTAGGACAGATACGCAGTATTTT	CASSEPDRVARTDTQYF
.	TRBD1	TRBJ1-2	TRBV4-2	TGTGCCAGCAGCCAAGAAGGTCGGGGTAGGTCGGACAGGGGGCCTGGCTACACCTTC	CASSQEGRGRSDRGPGYTF
.	TRBD1	TRBJ2-3	TRBV9	TGTGCCAGCAGAGTCGGGACAGGGAGGTCAGATACGCAGTATTTT	CASRVGTGRSDTQYF
.	TRBD1	TRBJ1-2	TRBV5-6	TGTGCCAGCAGCTTGGTGGCAGGGGGTGGCTATGGCTACACCTTC	CASSLVAGGGYGYTF
.	TRBD2	TRBJ2-3	TRBV7-2	TGTGCCAGCAGCTTTCTGTCGGGGGGGCGCGGAGATACGCAGTATTTT	CASSFLSGGRGDTQYF
.	.	TRBJ1-5	TRBV2	TGTGCCAGCAGTGACGGGGAACGCAATCAGCCCCAGCATTTT	CASSDGERNQPQHF
.	TRBD1	TRBJ2-1	TRBV4-3	TGCGCCAGCAGCCAACACGCAGGGTGGACAGGGGGGAATGAGCAGTTCTTC	CASSQHAGWTGGNEQFF
.	TRBD1	TRBJ1-5	TRBV30	TGTGCCTGGAGTGCGACAGGGAAGGGGATACAGCCCCAGCATTTT	CAWSATGKGIQPQHF
.	.	TRBJ1-2	TRBV20-1	TGCAGTGCTAGTAGAGGGATGCAACTTAGCGGTGGCTACACCTTC	CSASRGMQLSGGYTF
once	TRBD1	TRBJ1-2	TRBV18	TGTGCCAGCTCACCCAAGGACAGGGGAACGGGTGGCTACACCTTC	CASSPKDRGTGGYTF
.	.	TRBJ2-7	TRBV5-1	TGCGCCAGCAGTCCACGTCTCGGACAGACCGAGCAGTACTTC	CASSPRLGQTEQYF
.	TRBD1	TRBJ1-5	TRBV27	TGTGCCAGCAGTTTATACAGGGGGCGGAATCAGCCCCAGCATTTT	CASSLYRGRNQPQHF
.	TRBD1	TRBJ1-6	TRBV2	TGTGCCATCGGGACAGGGGGAGAATCACCCCTCCACTTT	CAIGTGGESPLHF
.	.	TRBJ1-5	TRBV28	TGTGCCAGCAGTTCCCTCTCAGGAGGGGATCAGCCCCAGCATTTT	CASSSLSGGDQPQHF
.	TRBD1	TRBJ2-7	TRBV7-8	TGTGCCAGCAGCCTTAGGGACAGGGGGGATCTGAACGAGCAGTACTTC	CASSLRDRGDLNEQYF
.	.	TRBJ1-5	TRBV19	TGTGCCAGTAGTATGTCGGGGGGGCCTCAGCCCCAGCATTTT	CASSMSGGPQPQHF
once	.	TRBJ2-7	TRBV9	TGTGCCAGCAGCGTAAATAGCAACACGGAGCAGTACTTC	CASSVNSNTEQYF
.	TRBD2	TRBJ2-3	TRBV23-1	TGCGCCAGCAGTCAATTCCGACTAGCGGGGGGGAGCACAGATACGCAGTATTTT	CASSQFRLAGGSTDTQYF
.	.	TRBJ1-1	TRBV11-2	TGTGCCAGCAGCTTGCAGGTTGGGGCCACTGAAGCTTTCTTT	CASSLQVGATEAFF
.	TRBD2	TRBJ2-7	TRBV5-5	TGTGCCAGCAGCCTATGGCTAGCGGGCTCCTACGAGCAGTACTTC	CASSLWLAGSYEQYF
.	.	TRBJ1-2	TRBV13	TGTGCCAGCAGTTTACCCCTAAGCGGCTACACCTTC	CASSLPLSGYTF
.	.	TRBJ2-5	TRBV28	TGTGCCAGCAGTTTGTTCCAGGTACGAGAGACCCAGTACTTC	CASSLFQVRETQYF
.	TRBD1	TRBJ1-1	TRBV5-5	TGTGCCAGCAGCTTTGACGGACAGGGTTTCGCTGAAGCTTTCTTT	CASSFDGQGFAEAFF
.	.	TRBJ2-3	TRBV7-6	TGTGCCAGCAGCCCTAGTATAGTGACGGGGGTTGATACGCAGTATTTT	CASSPSIVTGVDTQYF
.	TRBD2	TRBJ2-2	TRBV28	TGTGCCAGCAGAGCCGGGACTAGCGGGGTTTTCGGGGAGCTGTTTTTT	CASRAGTSGVFGELFF
.	.	TRBJ2-7	TRBV5-1	TGCGCCAGCAGCTTTAAGGGGGACGAGTACGAGCAGTACTTC	CASSFKGDEYEQYF
.	TRBD1	TRBJ1-2	TRBV18	TGTGCCAGCTCACCCGGGACAGGGAAAGCTAACTATGGCTACACCTTC	CASSPGTGKANYGYTF
.	.	TRBJ1-2	TRBV27	TGTGCCACCTTCGACAGTAACAACCTCCCTAACTATGGCTACACCTTC	CATFDSNNLPNYGYTF
few	TRBD2	TRBJ2-1	TRBV11-3	TGTGCCAGCAGCTCGGGACTAGCGGGAAGAGAGCAGTTCTTC	CASSSGLAGREQFF
.	.	TRBJ1-4	TRBV27	TGTGCCAGCAGTTTATCGGAACAGCCGGGAGTTTTTTTT	CASSLSEQPGVFF
few	.	TRBJ2-7	TRBV2	TGTGCCAGCAGTGAAGCGGGGGGAACAGCCTACGAGCAGTACTTC	CASSEAGGTAYEQYF
.	.	TRBJ1-5	TRBV10-3	TGTGCCATCAGTGGGGACTCCGCGCAGCCCCAGCATTTT	CAISGDSAQPQHF
.	TRBD2	TRBJ2-5	TRBV18	TGTGCCAGCTCACCACCTCGACTAGCGGGGGGGAGAGAGACCCAGTACTTC	CASSPPRLAGGRETQYF
.	.	TRBJ2-2	TRBV3-1/TRBV3-2	TGTGCCAGCAGCCCCACAGCACCCATGAACACCGGGGAGCTGTTTTTT	CASSPTAPMNTGELFF
.	TRBD1	TRBJ1-2	TRBV6-6	TGTGCCAGCAGTTACCAGGGTACAGGGGTTAACTATGGCTACACCTTC	CASSYQGTGVNYGYTF
.	.	TRBJ1-2	TRBV6-2/TRBV6-3	TGTGCCAGCAGTTACTCGGACAGAGAATATGGCTACACCTTC	CASSYSDREYGYTF
.	TRBD2	TRBJ2-3	TRBV15	TGTGCCACCAGCTCCCGGACTAGCGGGGGAGATACGCAGTATTTT	CATSSRTSGGDTQYF
few	TRBD1	TRBJ1-4	TRBV18	TGTGCCAGCTCACCACGGACAGGGGATGAAAAACTGTTTTTT	CASSPRTGDEKLFF
.	TRBD1	TRBJ1-4	TRBV27	TGTGCCAGCAGTTCGCAGGCCGGGACAGGAGCCGGTATGTTTTTT	CASSSQAGTGAGMFF
few	TRBD1	TRBJ1-6	TRBV23-1	TGCGCCAGCAGTCAATCTTTCGACAGGGTAAAGCATTCACCCCTCCACTTT	CASSQSFDRVKHSPLHF
.	.	TRBJ2-5	TRBV5-6	TGTGCCAGCAGCGGGGGACTCCCCCAAGAGACCCAGTACTTC	CASSGGLPQETQYF
.	.	TRBJ2-7	TRBV10-2	TGCGCCAGCAGTGAGTCCTTGAGCGAGCAGTACTTC	CASSESLSEQYF
.	.	TRBJ1-4	TRBV7-8	TGTGCCAGCAGCGCAGACGGACAGTTTCAACTGTTTTTT	CASSADGQFQLFF
.	TRBD1	TRBJ2-1	TRBV5-5	TGTGCCAGCAGCTTAACAGGGGGCTCCAATGAGCAGTTCTTC	CASSLTGGSNEQFF
.	.	TRBJ1-1	TRBV11-2	TGTGCCAGCAGTCCGGGACACACGAACACTGAAGCTTTCTTT	CASSPGHTNTEAFF
.	.	TRBJ2-7	TRBV11-3	TGTGCCAGCAGCTTAGGGGGACACCTTGTCTCCGAGCAGTACTTC	CASSLGGHLVSEQYF
.	.	TRBJ2-3	TRBV6-2/TRBV6-3	TGTGCCAGCAGTTACACCAGCAGGGGGGGCACAGATACGCAGTATTTT	CASSYTSRGGTDTQYF
.	.	TRBJ1-2	TRBV6-2/TRBV6-3	TGTGCCAGCAGCCACAATAGAGGGATCGACTACACCTTC	CASSHNRGIDYTF
.	.	TRBJ1-1	TRBV30	TGTGCCTGGAACTCCCGGGGCACTGAAGCTTTCTTT	CAWNSRGTEAFF
.	TRBD2	TRBJ2-3	TRBV18	TGTGCCAGCTCACCACCTTTTGCGGGGGACCCAGATACGCAGTATTTT	CASSPPFAGDPDTQYF